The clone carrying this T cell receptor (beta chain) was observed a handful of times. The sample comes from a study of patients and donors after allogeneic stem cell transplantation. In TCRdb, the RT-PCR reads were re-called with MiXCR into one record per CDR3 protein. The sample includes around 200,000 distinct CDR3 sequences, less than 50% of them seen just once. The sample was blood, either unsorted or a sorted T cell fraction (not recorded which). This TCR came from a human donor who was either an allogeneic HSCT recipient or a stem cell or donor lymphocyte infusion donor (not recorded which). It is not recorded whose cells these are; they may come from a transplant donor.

CDR3 nucleotide sequence: TGTGCCAGCAGCCACGTAACAGGGGCTGACTATGGCTACACCTTC. Encoded protein: CASSHVTGADYGYTF. The chain is built from TRBV4-2 and TRBJ1-2; the match to TRBD1 covers 7 bases. The CDR3 runs to 15 residues. J was trimmed by 3 bases and V by 3 bases; bases with no gene match: 7. Germline values: CDR1 LGHNA, CDR2 YNFKEQ.